This T cell receptor beta chain stems from a study of vaccination and CD4 T cells after COVID-19. Across the whole study: Each person enrolled got two BNT162b2 or mRNA-1273 vaccine doses.

As regards this clonotype: Its antigen is undetermined.

V shed 6 bases and J shed 11 bases, with 20 bases lying between them. The CDR3 loop spans 15 amino acids. CDR1 and CDR2 from the germline V gene are MNHNS and SASEGT. The study sequenced cultured CD4+ T cell DNA using the Oncomine TCR Beta short-read assay. One entry per CDR3 protein results from TCRdb running MiXCR on the PCR reads. The sample holds 15,000 or so distinct CDR3 sequences; approximately 54% are singletons and the top ten take 6.5% to 8.5%. Treatment described: roughly 11-day PBMC culture with coronavirus spike peptide pools or control peptides (ViraFEST assay). The study's findings and limits: Median SARS-CoV-2-reactive clonotypes rose from about 22 to 38, not significantly.

The chain recombines TRBV6-1 with TRBJ1-6; no definite D call. The material sequenced was CD4+ T cells from blood, cultured in vitro. The clonotype comes from a human donor who had recovered from COVID-19. The DNA of the CDR3 is TGTGCCAGCAGACAACCTGGCAGTCAATCTGCACCCCTCCACTTT. The encoded protein is CASRQPGSQSAPLHF.